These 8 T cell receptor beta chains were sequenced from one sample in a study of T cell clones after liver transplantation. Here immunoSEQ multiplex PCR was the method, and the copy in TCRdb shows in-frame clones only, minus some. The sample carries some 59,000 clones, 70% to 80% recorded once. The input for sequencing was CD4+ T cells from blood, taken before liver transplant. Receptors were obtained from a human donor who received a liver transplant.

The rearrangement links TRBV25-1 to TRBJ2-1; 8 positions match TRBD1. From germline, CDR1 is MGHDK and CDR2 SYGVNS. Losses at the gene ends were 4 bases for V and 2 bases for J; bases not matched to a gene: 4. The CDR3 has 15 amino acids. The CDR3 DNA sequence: TGTGCCAGCAGTGCTACAGGGGGGACCTACAATGAGCAGTTCTTC. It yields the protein CASSATGGTYNEQFF.

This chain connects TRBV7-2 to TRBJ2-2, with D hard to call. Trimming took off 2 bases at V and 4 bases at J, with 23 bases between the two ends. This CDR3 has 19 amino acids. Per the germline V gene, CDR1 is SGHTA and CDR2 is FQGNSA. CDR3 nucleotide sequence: TGTGCCAGCAGCTTAACGTTGATCAATCTACGACTGGTCACCGGGGAGCTGTTTTTT. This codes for CASSLTLINLRLVTGELFF.

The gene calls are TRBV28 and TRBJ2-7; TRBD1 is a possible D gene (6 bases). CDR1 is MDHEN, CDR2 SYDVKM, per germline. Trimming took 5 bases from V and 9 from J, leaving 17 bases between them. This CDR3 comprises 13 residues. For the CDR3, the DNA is TGTGCCAGCAGTCTATACAGGGTAAATGGGCAGTACTTC. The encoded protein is CASSLYRVNGQYF.

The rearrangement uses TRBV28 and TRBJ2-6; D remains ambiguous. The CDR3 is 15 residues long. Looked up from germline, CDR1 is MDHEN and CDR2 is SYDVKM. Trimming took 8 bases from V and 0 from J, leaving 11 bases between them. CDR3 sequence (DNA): TGTGCCAGCTCCCCAGATCGCTCTGGGGCCAACGTCCTGACTTTC. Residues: CASSPDRSGANVLTF.

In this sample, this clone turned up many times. CDR3 sequence (DNA): TGTGCCAGCACCCCGACAGCTGGAAACACCATATATTTT. Amino acids: CASTPTAGNTIYF. The chain combines TRBV6-6 with TRBJ1-3; tentative D call: TRBD1 (5 bases). The CDR3 spans 13 residues. Germline CDR1 is MNHNY and CDR2 is SVGAGI (reference sequence). The V end lost 7 bases, the J end lost 2 bases, and 9 bases lay between the germline ends.

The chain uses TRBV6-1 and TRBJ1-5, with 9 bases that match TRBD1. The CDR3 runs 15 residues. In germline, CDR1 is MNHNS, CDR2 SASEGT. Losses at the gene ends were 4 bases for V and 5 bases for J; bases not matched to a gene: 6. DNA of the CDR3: TGTGCCAGCAGTGCGGACAGGGGTACGGATCAGCCCCAGCATTTT. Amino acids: CASSADRGTDQPQHF.

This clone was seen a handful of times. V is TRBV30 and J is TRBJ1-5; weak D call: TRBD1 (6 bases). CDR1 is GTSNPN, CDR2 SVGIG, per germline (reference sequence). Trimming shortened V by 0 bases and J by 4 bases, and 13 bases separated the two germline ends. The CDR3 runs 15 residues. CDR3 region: CAWSVTSGVNQPQHF. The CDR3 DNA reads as TGTGCCTGGAGTGTAACGTCAGGGGTGAATCAGCCCCAGCATTTT. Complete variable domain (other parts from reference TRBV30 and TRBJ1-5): SQTIHQWPATLVQPVGSPLSLECTVEGTSNPNLYWYRQAAGRGLQLLFYSVGIGQISSEVPQNLSASRPQDRQFILSSKKLLLSDSGFYLCAWSVTSGVNQPQHFGDGTRLSIL.

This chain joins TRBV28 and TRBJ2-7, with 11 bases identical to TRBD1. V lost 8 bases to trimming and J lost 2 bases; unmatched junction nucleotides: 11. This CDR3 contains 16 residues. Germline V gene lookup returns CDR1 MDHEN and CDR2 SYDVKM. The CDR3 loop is CASGETPGQGAYEQYF. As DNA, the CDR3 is TGTGCCAGCGGCGAAACGCCGGGACAGGGGGCCTACGAGCAGTACTTC.